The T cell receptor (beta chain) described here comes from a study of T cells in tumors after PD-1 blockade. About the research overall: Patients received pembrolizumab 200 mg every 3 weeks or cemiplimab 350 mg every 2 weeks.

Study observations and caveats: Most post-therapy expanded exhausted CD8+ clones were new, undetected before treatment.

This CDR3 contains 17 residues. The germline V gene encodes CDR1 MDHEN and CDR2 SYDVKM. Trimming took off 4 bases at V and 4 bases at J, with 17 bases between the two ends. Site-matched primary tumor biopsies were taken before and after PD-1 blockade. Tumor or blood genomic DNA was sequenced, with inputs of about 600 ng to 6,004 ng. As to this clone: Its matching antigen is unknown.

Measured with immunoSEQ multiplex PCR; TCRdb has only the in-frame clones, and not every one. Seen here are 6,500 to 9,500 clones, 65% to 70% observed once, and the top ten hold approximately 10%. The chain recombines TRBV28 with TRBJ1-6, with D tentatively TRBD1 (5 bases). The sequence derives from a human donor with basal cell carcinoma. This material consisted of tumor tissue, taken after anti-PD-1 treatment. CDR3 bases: TGTGCCAGCAGTTCCACCGAGGGACGGACATATAATTCACCCCTCCACTTT. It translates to CASSSTEGRTYNSPLHF.